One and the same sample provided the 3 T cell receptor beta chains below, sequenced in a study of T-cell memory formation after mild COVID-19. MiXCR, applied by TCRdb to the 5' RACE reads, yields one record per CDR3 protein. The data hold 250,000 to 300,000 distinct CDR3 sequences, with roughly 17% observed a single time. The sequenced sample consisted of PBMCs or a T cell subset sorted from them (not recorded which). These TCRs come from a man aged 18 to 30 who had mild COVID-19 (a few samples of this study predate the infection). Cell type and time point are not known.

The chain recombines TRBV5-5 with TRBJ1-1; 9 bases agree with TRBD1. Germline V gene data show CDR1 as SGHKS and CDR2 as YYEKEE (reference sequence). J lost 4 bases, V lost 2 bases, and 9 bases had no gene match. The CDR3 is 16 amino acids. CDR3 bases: TGTGCCAGCAGCTTACGAACGGGACAGGGTATCACTGAAGCTTTCTTT. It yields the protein CASSLRTGQGITEAFF. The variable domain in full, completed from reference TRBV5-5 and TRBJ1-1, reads DAGVTQSPTHLIKTRGQQVTLRCSPISGHKSVSWYQQVLGQGPQFIFQYYEKEERGRGNFPDRFSARQFPNYSSELNVNALLLGDSALYLCASSLRTGQGITEAFFGQGTRLTVV.

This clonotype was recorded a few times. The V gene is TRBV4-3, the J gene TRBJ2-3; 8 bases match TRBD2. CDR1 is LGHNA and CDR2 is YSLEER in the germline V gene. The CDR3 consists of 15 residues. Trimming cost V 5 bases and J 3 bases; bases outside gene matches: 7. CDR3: CASSYNGGATDTQYF. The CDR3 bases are TGCGCCAGCAGCTACAACGGGGGGGCAACAGATACGCAGTATTTT.

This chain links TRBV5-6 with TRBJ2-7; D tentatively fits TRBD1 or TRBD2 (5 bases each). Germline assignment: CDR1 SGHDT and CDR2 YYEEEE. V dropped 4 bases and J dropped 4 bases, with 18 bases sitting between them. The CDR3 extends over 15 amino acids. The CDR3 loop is CASSPVGRGAYEQYF. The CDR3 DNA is TGTGCCAGCAGCCCGGTGGGGAGAGGGGCGTACGAGCAGTACTTC.